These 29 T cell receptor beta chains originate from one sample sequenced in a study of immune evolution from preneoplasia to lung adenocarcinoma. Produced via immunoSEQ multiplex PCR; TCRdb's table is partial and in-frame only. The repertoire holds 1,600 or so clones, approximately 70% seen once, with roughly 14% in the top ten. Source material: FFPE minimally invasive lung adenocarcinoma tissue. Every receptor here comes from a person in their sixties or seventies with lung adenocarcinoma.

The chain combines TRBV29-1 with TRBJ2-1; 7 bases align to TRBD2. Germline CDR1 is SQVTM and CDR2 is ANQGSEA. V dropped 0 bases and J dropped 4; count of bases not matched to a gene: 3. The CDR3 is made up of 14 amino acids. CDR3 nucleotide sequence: TGCAGCGTTGAAGAGGGGGGGGAGTACAATGAGCAGTTCTTC. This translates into CSVEEGGEYNEQFF.

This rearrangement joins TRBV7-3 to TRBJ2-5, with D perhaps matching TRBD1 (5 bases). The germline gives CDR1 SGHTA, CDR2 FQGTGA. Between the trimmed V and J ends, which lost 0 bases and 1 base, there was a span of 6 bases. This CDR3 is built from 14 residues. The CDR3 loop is CASSLTDSQETQYF. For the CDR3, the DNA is TGTGCCAGCAGCTTAACAGACAGCCAAGAGACCCAGTACTTC.

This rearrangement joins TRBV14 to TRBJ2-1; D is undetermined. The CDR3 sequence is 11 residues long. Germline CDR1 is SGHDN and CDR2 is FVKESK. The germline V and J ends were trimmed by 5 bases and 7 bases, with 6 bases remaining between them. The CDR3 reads CASSFSNEQFF. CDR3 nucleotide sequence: TGTGCCAGCAGCTTTTCGAATGAGCAGTTCTTC.

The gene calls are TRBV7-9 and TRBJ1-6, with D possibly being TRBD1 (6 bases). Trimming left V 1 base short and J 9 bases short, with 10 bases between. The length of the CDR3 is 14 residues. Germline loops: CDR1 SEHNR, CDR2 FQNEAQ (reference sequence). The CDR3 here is CASSLVQGGSPLHF. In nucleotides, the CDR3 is TGTGCCAGCAGCTTAGTACAGGGTGGTTCACCCCTCCACTTT.

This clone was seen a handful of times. The chain's CDR3 is CASSFNGNEQFF. The CDR3 DNA reads as TGTGCCAGCAGCTTTAACGGGAATGAGCAGTTCTTC. This chain joins TRBV5-6 and TRBJ2-1; D ambiguous. Trimming left V 2 bases short and J 7 bases short, with 7 bases between. Germline V lookup: CDR1 SGHDT, CDR2 YYEEEE. The CDR3 runs 12 residues.

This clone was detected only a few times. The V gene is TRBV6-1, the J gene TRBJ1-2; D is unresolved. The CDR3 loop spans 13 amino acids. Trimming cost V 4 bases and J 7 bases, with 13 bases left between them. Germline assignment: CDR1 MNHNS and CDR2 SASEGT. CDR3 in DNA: TGTGCCAGCAGTGCGAACCCCTTAGCTGGCTACACCTTC. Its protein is CASSANPLAGYTF.

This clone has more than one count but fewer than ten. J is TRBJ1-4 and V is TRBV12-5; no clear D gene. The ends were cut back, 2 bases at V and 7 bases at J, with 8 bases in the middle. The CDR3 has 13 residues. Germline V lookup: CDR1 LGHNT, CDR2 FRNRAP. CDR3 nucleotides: TGTGCTAGTGGTTTGACTCCTGGTGAAAAACTGTTTTTT. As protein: CASGLTPGEKLFF. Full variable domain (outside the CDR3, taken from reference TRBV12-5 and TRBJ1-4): DARVTQTPRHKVTEMGQEVTMRCQPILGHNTVFWYRQTMMQGLELLAYFRNRAPLDDSGMPKDRFSAEMPDATLATLKIQPSEPRDSAVYFCASGLTPGEKLFFGSGTQLSVL.

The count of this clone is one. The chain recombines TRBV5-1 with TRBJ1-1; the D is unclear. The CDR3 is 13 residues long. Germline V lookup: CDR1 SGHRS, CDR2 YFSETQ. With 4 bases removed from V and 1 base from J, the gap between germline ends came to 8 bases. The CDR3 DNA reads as TGCGCCAGCAGCCCCGAGGGGAACACTGAAGCTTTCTTT. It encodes CASSPEGNTEAFF.

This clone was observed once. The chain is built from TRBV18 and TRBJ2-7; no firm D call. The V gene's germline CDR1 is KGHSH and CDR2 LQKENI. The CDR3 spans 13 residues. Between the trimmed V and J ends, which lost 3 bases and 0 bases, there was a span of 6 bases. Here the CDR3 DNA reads TGTGCCAGCTCACCGGGAACCTCCTACGAGCAGTACTTC. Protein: CASSPGTSYEQYF.

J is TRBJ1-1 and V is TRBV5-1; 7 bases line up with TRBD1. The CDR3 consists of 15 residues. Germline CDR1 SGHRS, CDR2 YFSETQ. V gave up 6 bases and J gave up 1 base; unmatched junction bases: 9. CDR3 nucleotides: TGCGCCAGCACCCAGGGGGGGATCGGGAACACTGAAGCTTTCTTT. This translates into CASTQGGIGNTEAFF.

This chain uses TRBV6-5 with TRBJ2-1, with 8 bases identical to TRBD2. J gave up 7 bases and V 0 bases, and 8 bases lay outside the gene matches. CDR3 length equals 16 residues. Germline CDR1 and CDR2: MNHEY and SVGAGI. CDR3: CASSYSGAGGRNEQFF. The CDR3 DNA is TGTGCCAGCAGTTACTCGGGGGCGGGAGGTAGGAATGAGCAGTTCTTC.

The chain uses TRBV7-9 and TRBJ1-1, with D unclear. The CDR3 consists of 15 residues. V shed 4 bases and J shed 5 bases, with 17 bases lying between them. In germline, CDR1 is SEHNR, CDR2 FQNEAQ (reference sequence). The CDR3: CASSWGEATRTEAFF. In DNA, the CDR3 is TGTGCCAGCAGCTGGGGTGAAGCCACGAGGACTGAAGCTTTCTTT. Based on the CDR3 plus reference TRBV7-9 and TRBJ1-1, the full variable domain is DTGVSQNPRHKITKRGQNVTFRCDPISEHNRLYWYRQTLGQGPEFLTYFQNEAQLEKSRLLSDRFSAERPKGSFSTLEIQRTEQGDSAMYLCASSWGEATRTEAFFGQGTRLTVV.

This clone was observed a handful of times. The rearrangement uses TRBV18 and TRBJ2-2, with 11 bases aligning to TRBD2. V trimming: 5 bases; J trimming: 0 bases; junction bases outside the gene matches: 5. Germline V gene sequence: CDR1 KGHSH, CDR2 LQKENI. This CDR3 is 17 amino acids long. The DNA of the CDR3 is TGTGCCAGCTCATCCTCTAGCGGGGGGCCGAACACCGGGGAGCTGTTTTTT. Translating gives CASSSSSGGPNTGELFF.

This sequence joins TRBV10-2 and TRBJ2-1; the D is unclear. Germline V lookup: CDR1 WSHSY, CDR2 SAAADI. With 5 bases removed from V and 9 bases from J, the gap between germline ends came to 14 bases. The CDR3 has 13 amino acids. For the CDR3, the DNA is TGCGCCAGCAGTCCCGCAGCAAGGTCTGAGCAGTTCTTC. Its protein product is CASSPAARSEQFF.

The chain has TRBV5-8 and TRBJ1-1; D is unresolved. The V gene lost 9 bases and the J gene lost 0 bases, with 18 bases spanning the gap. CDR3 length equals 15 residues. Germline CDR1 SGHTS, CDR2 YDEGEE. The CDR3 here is CATISGAGMNTEAFF. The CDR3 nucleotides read TGTGCCACCATCTCGGGCGCGGGTATGAACACTGAAGCTTTCTTT.

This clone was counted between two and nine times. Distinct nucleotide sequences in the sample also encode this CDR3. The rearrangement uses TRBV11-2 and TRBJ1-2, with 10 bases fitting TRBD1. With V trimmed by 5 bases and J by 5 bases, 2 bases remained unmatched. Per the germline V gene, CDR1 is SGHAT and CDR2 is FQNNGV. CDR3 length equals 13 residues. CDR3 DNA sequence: TGTGCCAGCAGCCCGGGACAGGGGTATGGCTACACCTTC. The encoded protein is CASSPGQGYGYTF.

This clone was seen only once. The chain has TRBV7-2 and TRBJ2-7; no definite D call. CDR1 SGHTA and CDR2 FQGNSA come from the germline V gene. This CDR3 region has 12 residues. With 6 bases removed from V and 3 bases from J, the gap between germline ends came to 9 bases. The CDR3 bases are TGTGCCAGCAGTCGCGACAACTACGAGCAGTACTTC. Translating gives CASSRDNYEQYF.

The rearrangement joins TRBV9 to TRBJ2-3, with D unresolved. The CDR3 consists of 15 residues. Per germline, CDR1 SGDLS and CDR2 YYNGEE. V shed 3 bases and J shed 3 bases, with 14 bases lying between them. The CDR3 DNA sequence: TGTGCCAGCAGCGCCGGAGCCCAGACAACAGATACGCAGTATTTT. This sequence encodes CASSAGAQTTDTQYF.

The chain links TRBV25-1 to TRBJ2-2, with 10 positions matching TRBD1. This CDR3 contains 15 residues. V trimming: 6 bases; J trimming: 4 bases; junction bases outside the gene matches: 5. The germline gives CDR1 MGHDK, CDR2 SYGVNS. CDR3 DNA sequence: TGTGCCAGCAGCCCGGGACAGGGGCTCACCGGGGAGCTGTTTTTT. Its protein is CASSPGQGLTGELFF. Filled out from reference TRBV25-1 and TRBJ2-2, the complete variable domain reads EADIYQTPRYLVIGTGKKITLECSQTMGHDKMYWYQQDPGMELHLIHYSYGVNSTEKGDLSSESTVSRIRTEHFPLTLESARPSHTSQYLCASSPGQGLTGELFFGEGSRLTVL.

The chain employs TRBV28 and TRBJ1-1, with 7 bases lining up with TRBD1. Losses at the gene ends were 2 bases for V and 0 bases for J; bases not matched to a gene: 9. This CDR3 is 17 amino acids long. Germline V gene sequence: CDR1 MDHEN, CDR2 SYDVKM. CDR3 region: CASSLRNRGLMNTEAFF. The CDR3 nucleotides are TGTGCCAGCAGTTTAAGGAACAGGGGCCTAATGAACACTGAAGCTTTCTTT. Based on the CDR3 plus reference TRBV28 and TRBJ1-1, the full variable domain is DVKVTQSSRYLVKRTGEKVFLECVQDMDHENMFWYRQDPGLGLRLIYFSYDVKMKEKGDIPEGYSVSREKKERFSLILESASTNQTSMYLCASSLRNRGLMNTEAFFGQGTRLTVV.

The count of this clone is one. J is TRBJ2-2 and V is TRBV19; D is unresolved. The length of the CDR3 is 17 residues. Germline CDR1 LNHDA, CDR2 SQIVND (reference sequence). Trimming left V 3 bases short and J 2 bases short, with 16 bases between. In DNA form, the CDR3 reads TGTGCCAGTAGTATTGTAGGATGGCAGCTTAACACCGGGGAGCTGTTTTTT. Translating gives CASSIVGWQLNTGELFF.

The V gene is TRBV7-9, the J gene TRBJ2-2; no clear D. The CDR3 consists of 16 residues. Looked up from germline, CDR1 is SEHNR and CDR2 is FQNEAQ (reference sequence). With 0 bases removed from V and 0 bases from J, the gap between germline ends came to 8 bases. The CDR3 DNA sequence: TGTGCCAGCAGCTTAGCTCAAGCCGCGAACACCGGGGAGCTGTTTTTT. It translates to CASSLAQAANTGELFF.

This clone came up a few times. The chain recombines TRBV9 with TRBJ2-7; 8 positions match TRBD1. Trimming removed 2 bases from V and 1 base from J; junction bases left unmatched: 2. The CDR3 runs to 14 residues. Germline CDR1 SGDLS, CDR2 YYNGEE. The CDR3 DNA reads TGTGCCAGCAGCGTGGACAGGGAATCCTACGAGCAGTACTTC. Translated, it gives CASSVDRESYEQYF.

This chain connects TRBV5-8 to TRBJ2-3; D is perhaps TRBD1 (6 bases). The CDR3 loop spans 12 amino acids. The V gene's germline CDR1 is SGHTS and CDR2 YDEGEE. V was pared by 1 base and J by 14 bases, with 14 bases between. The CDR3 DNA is TGTGCCAGCAGCTTGCAACAGGGTTGGAGGTATTTT. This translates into CASSLQQGWRYF.

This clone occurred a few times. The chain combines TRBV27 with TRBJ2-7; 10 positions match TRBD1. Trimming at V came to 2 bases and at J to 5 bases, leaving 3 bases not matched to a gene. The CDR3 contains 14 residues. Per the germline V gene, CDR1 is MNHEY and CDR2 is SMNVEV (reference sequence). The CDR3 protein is CASSLRQGADEQYF. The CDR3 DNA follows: TGTGCCAGCAGTTTACGACAGGGGGCCGACGAGCAGTACTTC.

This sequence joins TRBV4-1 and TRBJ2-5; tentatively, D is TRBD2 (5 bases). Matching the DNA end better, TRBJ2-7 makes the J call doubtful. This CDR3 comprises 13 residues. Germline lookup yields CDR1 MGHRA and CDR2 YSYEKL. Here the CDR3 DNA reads TGCGCCAGCAGCCAAGGAAGGACTCTCGAGCAGTACTTC. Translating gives CASSQGRTLEQYF.

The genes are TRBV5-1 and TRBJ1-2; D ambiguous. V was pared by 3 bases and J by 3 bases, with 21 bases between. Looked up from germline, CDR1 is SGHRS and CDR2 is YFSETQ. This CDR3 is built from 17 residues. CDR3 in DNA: TGCGCCAGCAGCTCCCTCCTGGGAAGCGCGGGAGACTATGGCTACACCTTC. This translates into CASSSLLGSAGDYGYTF.

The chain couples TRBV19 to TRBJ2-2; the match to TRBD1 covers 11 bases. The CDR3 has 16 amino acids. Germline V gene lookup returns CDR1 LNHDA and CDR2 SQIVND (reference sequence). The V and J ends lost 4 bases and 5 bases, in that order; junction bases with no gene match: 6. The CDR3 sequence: CASSTGDRGLTGELFF. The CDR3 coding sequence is TGTGCCAGTAGTACCGGGGACAGGGGGTTAACCGGGGAGCTGTTTTTT.

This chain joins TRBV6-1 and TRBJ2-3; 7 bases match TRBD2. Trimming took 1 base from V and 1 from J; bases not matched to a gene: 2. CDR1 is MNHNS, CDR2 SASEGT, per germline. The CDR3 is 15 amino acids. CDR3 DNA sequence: TGTGCCAGCAGTGAAGAGGCGGGGGGCACAGATACGCAGTATTTT. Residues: CASSEEAGGTDTQYF.